Each of the 8 T cell receptor beta chains below was sequenced from the same sample in a study of blood T cell repertoires in COVID-19 (TCRdb year 2020). Libraries were made using the immunoSEQ multiplex PCR assay. Entries here come from immuneACCESS through TCRdb and include only in-frame sequences with V and J called. Some clones fail to appear in such tables; in the studies checked, an unresolved V gene covers under half of the shortfall, and the cause of the remainder is unknown. Recorded for this sample are some 200,000 clones; more than 80% of them occurred a single time. Clones ranked in the top ten supply about a tenth of the sample. The sequencing sample was made of PBMCs or T cells enriched from blood (not recorded which). These receptors were taken from a middle-aged man who had recovered from COVID-19.

The chain is built from TRBV7-3 and TRBJ2-2; no firm D call. CDR1 and CDR2 from the germline V gene are SGHTA and FQGTGA. The CDR3 loop spans 13 amino acids. V gave up 5 bases and J gave up 8 bases, with 12 bases separating them. CDR3 protein: CASSPNMAGELFF. In DNA, the CDR3 is TGTGCCAGCAGCCCGAATATGGCAGGGGAGCTGTTTTTT.

V usage is TRBV6-5 and J usage is TRBJ2-2, with TRBD1 matching 9 bases. Trimming took 6 bases from V and 2 from J; bases not matched to a gene: 4. The length of the CDR3 is 15 residues. From germline, CDR1 is MNHEY and CDR2 SVGAGI. The CDR3 protein is CASRGTGFNTGELFF. The CDR3 DNA reads as TGTGCCAGCAGAGGGACAGGGTTCAACACCGGGGAGCTGTTTTTT.

The chain carries TRBV15 and TRBJ2-1; 8 bases fit TRBD2. After removal of 0 bases from V and 3 bases from J, the junction contained 1 base not matched to a gene. CDR3 length equals 15 residues. Germline V gene lookup returns CDR1 LNHNV and CDR2 YYDKDF (reference sequence). The CDR3 region is CATSRDGRDYNEQFF. The DNA of the CDR3 is TGTGCCACCAGCAGAGACGGGAGGGACTACAATGAGCAGTTCTTC.

The chain links TRBV9 to TRBJ1-3; weak D call: TRBD1 (5 bases). This CDR3 is built from 14 residues. The ends were cut back, 2 bases at V and 2 bases at J, with 8 bases in the middle. Per germline, CDR1 SGDLS and CDR2 YYNGEE. CDR3 amino acids: CASSVGGAGNTIYF. CDR3 coding DNA: TGTGCCAGCAGCGTCGGGGGGGCTGGAAACACCATATATTTT.

Note on this clone: Other nucleotide sequences in the sample specify the same CDR3. The chain couples TRBV18 to TRBJ2-3; D ambiguous. V lost 2 bases, J lost 0 bases, and 9 bases lay in between. Germline CDR1 and CDR2: KGHSH and LQKENI. The CDR3 is 15 amino acids. The CDR3 sequence: CASSPVAASTDTQYF. For the CDR3, the DNA is TGTGCCAGCTCACCAGTGGCGGCGAGCACAGATACGCAGTATTTT.

Here the CDR3 reads CAISTLGPSYEQYF. The CDR3 DNA sequence: TGTGCCATCAGTACCTTGGGGCCTTCCTACGAGCAGTACTTC. The rearrangement joins TRBV10-3 to TRBJ2-7; TRBD1 might be the D (5 bases). CDR1 is ENHRY, CDR2 SYGVKD, per germline. The CDR3 runs to 14 residues. V lost 5 bases and J 1 base, leaving 12 bases between the germline ends.

The V gene is TRBV27, the J gene TRBJ2-1; TRBD2 is a possible D gene (6 bases). Germline-derived CDR1 and CDR2 are MNHEY and SMNVEV (reference sequence). The CDR3 totals 15 residues. V gave up 7 bases and J gave up 4 bases, with 17 bases separating them. In nucleotides, the CDR3 is TGTGCCAGCAACCCCACGGCTAGCGAATACAATGAGCAGTTCTTC. Translation gives CASNPTASEYNEQFF.

This chain connects TRBV19 to TRBJ2-1, with a tentative D call TRBD2 (6 bases). The CDR3 has 16 amino acids. Trimming removed 5 bases at V and 7 bases at J, with 21 bases between. Germline loops: CDR1 LNHDA, CDR2 SQIVND (reference sequence). The CDR3 region has the DNA TGTGCCAGTAGTTTTGGGGGGAACACGTTAAGAAATGAGCAGTTCTTC. It yields the protein CASSFGGNTLRNEQFF. Full variable domain (missing parts from reference TRBV19 and TRBJ2-1): DGGITQSPKYLFRKEGQNVTLSCEQNLNHDAMYWYRQDPGQGLRLIYYSQIVNDFQKGDIAEGYSVSREKKESFPLTVTSAQKNPTAFYLCASSFGGNTLRNEQFFGPGTRLTVL.